These 16 T cell receptor beta chains were all obtained from the same sample, sequenced in a study of blood T cell repertoires in COVID-19 (dated by TCRdb to about 2020). Receptor amplification or capture employed the immunoSEQ multiplex PCR assay. The immuneACCESS repertoire file appears here via TCRdb, limited to in-frame rearrangements. These files lack a portion of the clones; in checked studies, under half of the deficit traces to unresolved V genes, and the cause of the others is not known. This sample is represented by about 61,000 clones; around 90% of them were singletons. About 18% of the sample is held by the ten biggest clonotypes. Source material: peripheral blood. These receptors originate from a woman older than 75 with active COVID-19.

This chain links TRBV24-1 with TRBJ2-3, with a weak D call TRBD2 (6 bases). Trimming removed 5 bases from V and 3 bases from J, with 11 bases in between. Germline V gives CDR1 KGHDR, CDR2 SFDVKD. The length of the CDR3 is 14 residues. CDR3 DNA sequence: TGTGCCACCAGTGGACTAGTTTCAACAGATACGCAGTATTTT. It encodes CATSGLVSTDTQYF.

The J gene is TRBJ1-2, the V gene TRBV19, with TRBD1 matching over 10 bases. The CDR3 contains 15 residues. The germline gives CDR1 LNHDA, CDR2 SQIVND (reference sequence). Trimming cost V 6 bases and J 4 bases; bases outside gene matches: 8. The CDR3 here is CASSTTGGALYGYTF. The CDR3 DNA reads as TGTGCCAGTAGCACGACAGGGGGCGCCCTCTATGGCTACACCTTC. Drawing the rest from reference TRBV19 and TRBJ1-2, the complete variable domain is DGGITQSPKYLFRKEGQNVTLSCEQNLNHDAMYWYRQDPGQGLRLIYYSQIVNDFQKGDIAEGYSVSREKKESFPLTVTSAQKNPTAFYLCASSTTGGALYGYTFGSGTRLTVV.

The chain recombines TRBV19 with TRBJ2-5; 7 bases are a match to TRBD1. The CDR3 totals 14 residues. The V and J ends lost 2 bases and 3 bases, in that order; junction bases with no gene match: 3. Germline assignment: CDR1 LNHDA and CDR2 SQIVND (reference sequence). CDR3 sequence: CASSIRTGKETQYF. Here the CDR3 DNA reads TGTGCCAGTAGTATACGGACAGGAAAAGAGACCCAGTACTTC. The entire variable domain, with the rest obtained from reference TRBV19 and TRBJ2-5, is as follows: DGGITQSPKYLFRKEGQNVTLSCEQNLNHDAMYWYRQDPGQGLRLIYYSQIVNDFQKGDIAEGYSVSREKKESFPLTVTSAQKNPTAFYLCASSIRTGKETQYFGPGTRLLVL.

The V gene is TRBV2, the J gene TRBJ2-1; 14 bases agree with TRBD2. The CDR3 loop spans 15 amino acids. CDR1 and CDR2 from the germline V gene are SNHLY and FYNNEI. V shed 7 bases, J shed 7 bases, and the junction held 6 bases outside the gene matches. The CDR3 reads CASTSTSGGANEQFF. The CDR3 DNA sequence: TGTGCCAGCACTTCGACTAGCGGGGGGGCTAATGAGCAGTTCTTC. The full variable domain, rest sourced from reference TRBV2 and TRBJ2-1, is EPEVTQTPSHQVTQMGQEVILRCVPISNHLYFYWYRQILGQKVEFLVSFYNNEISEKSEIFDDQFSVERPDGSNFTLKIRSTKLEDSAMYFCASTSTSGGANEQFFGPGTRLTVL.

This chain links TRBV9 with TRBJ2-2, with 7 bases aligning to TRBD2. The CDR3 covers 16 residues. In germline, CDR1 is SGDLS, CDR2 YYNGEE. Unmatched junction bases numbered 6, after V lost 0 bases and J lost 4 bases. The CDR3: CASSVVGGGATGELFF. In nucleotides, the CDR3 is TGTGCCAGCAGCGTAGTAGGCGGGGGAGCCACCGGGGAGCTGTTTTTT. The full variable domain, its missing parts supplied by reference TRBV9 and TRBJ2-2, is DSGVTQTPKHLITATGQRVTLRCSPRSGDLSVYWYQQSLDQGLQFLIQYYNGEERAKGNILERFSAQQFPDLHSELNLSSLELGDSALYFCASSVVGGGATGELFFGEGSRLTVL.

The V and J genes are TRBV29-1 and TRBJ2-1, with D possibly being TRBD1 (5 bases). This CDR3 has 13 residues. Trimming cost V 4 bases and J 7 bases, with 14 bases left between them. From germline, CDR1 is SQVTM and CDR2 ANQGSEA. CDR3 sequence: CSVVQGPLNEQFF. DNA for the CDR3: TGCAGCGTTGTGCAGGGCCCGTTAAATGAGCAGTTCTTC.

This rearrangement joins TRBV9 to TRBJ2-1; 12 bases line up with TRBD2. The V gene's germline CDR1 is SGDLS and CDR2 YYNGEE. This CDR3 has 18 amino acids. V was pared by 3 bases and J by 4 bases, with 11 bases of the junction left unmatched. CDR3 sequence (DNA): TGTGCCAGCAGCGCCCTCTCAGGACTAGCGGGGATTTACAATGAGCAGTTCTTC. Translating it yields CASSALSGLAGIYNEQFF.

V and J are TRBV7-9 and TRBJ1-1; tentatively, D is TRBD1 (6 bases). Trimming pared 5 bases from V and 1 base from J, leaving 14 bases between. Germline lookup yields CDR1 SEHNR and CDR2 FQNEAQ (reference sequence). The CDR3 runs 15 residues. The CDR3 DNA reads as TGTGCCAGCAGCCTTCTGCAGGGGCCGAACACTGAAGCTTTCTTT. Its protein is CASSLLQGPNTEAFF.

The chain uses TRBV6-2 or TRBV6-3 and TRBJ2-5; a possible D gene is TRBD1 (5 bases). Per germline, CDR1 MNHEY and CDR2 SVGEGT. The CDR3 totals 13 residues. V dropped 6 bases and J dropped 7 bases, with 15 bases sitting between them. CDR3 loop: CASSAISRGTQYF. CDR3 sequence (DNA): TGTGCCAGCAGCGCCATCTCTAGGGGGACCCAGTACTTC.

This chain's CDR3 is CASSLRPTSGGNTDTQYF. As DNA, the CDR3 is TGCGCCAGCAGCTTAAGGCCCACTAGCGGGGGGAACACAGATACGCAGTATTTT. The V and J genes are TRBV5-1 and TRBJ2-3; TRBD2 matches at 12 bases. After removal of 2 bases from V and 2 bases from J, the junction contained 9 bases not matched to a gene. From germline, CDR1 is SGHRS and CDR2 YFSETQ. The CDR3 length is 18 residues.

The chain has TRBV29-1 and TRBJ1-1; D is unclear. The CDR3 runs 12 residues. Germline V gene lookup returns CDR1 SQVTM and CDR2 ANQGSEA. V dropped 5 bases and J dropped 2 bases, with 9 bases sitting between them. The CDR3 coding sequence is TGCAGCGTTTCGAGCCTAAACACTGAAGCTTTCTTT. As protein: CSVSSLNTEAFF.

The CDR3 here is CASSSGLAGGIGLYF. The CDR3 DNA reads TGCGCCAGCAGCTCGGGACTAGCGGGGGGTATTGGGTTGTACTTC. V usage is TRBV5-1 and J usage is TRBJ2-7, with 15 positions matching TRBD2. The CDR3 length is 15 residues. V was clipped by 3 bases and J by 12 bases; unmatched bases: 10. Per the germline V gene, CDR1 is SGHRS and CDR2 is YFSETQ.

The chain employs TRBV6-5 and TRBJ2-1; D call uncertain. Trimming pared 7 bases from V and 2 bases from J, leaving 6 bases between. This CDR3 has 12 amino acids. Germline V gene data show CDR1 as MNHEY and CDR2 as SVGAGI. The CDR3 protein is CASTNPYNEQFF. The CDR3 DNA follows: TGTGCCAGCACTAACCCCTACAATGAGCAGTTCTTC.

On this clone: One end of the junction does not line up with germline, which may come from a read error. J is TRBJ2-7 and V is TRBV9, with D perhaps TRBD2 (5 bases). This CDR3 is 15 amino acids long. Looked up from germline, CDR1 is SGDLS and CDR2 is YYNGEE. The chain's CDR3 is CASSVPTRPDYGQYF. CDR3 in DNA: TGTGCCAGCAGCGTACCCACTAGACCCGATTACGGGCAGTACTTC. The full variable domain, with the rest looked up from reference TRBV9 and TRBJ2-7, is DSGVTQTPKHLITATGQRVTLRCSPRSGDLSVYWYQQSLDQGLQFLIQYYNGEERAKGNILERFSAQQFPDLHSELNLSSLELGDSALYFCASSVPTRPDYGQYFGPGTRLTVT.

The genes are TRBV7-2 and TRBJ2-3; TRBD2 might be the D (6 bases). Germline CDR1 reads SGHTA; CDR2 reads FQGNSA. V lost 3 bases, J lost 2 bases, and 9 bases lay in between. The CDR3 covers 14 residues. The CDR3 protein is CASSFRDFTDTQYF. In nucleotides, the CDR3 is TGTGCCAGCAGCTTCCGGGACTTCACAGATACGCAGTATTTT. Full variable domain (rest looked up from reference TRBV7-2 and TRBJ2-3): GAGVSQSPSNKVTEKGKDVELRCDPISGHTALYWYRQSLGQGLEFLIYFQGNSAPDKSGLPSDRFSAERTGGSVSTLTIQRTQQEDSAVYLCASSFRDFTDTQYFGPGTRLTVL.

This chain connects TRBV18 to TRBJ2-3; tentative D call: TRBD2 (6 bases). With 3 bases removed from V and 0 bases from J, the gap between germline ends came to 13 bases. Germline V CDR1 and CDR2: KGHSH, LQKENI. The CDR3 has 16 amino acids. The CDR3 loop reads CASSPLKGTSTDTQYF. The CDR3 DNA reads as TGTGCCAGCTCACCCCTTAAGGGGACTAGCACAGATACGCAGTATTTT. The variable domain in full, completed from reference TRBV18 and TRBJ2-3, reads NAGVMQNPRHLVRRRGQEARLRCSPMKGHSHVYWYRQLPEEGLKFMVYLQKENIIDESGMPKERFSAEFPKEGPSILRIQQVVRGDSAAYFCASSPLKGTSTDTQYFGPGTRLTVL.